This T cell receptor beta chain is drawn from a study of blood T cell repertoires in COVID-19. Original processing notes: Counts of nucleated cells, estimated from reference gene primer amplification, were obtained. Using immunoSEQ multiplex PCR, the repertoire was profiled, and TCRdb retains in-frame clones only, with some absent. From that table come the V and J calls and clone size; the DNA was used to work out D and trimming. The table has 210,000 or so clones, around 80% seen once; the top ten hold 1.8%. Material: PBMCs or T cells enriched from blood (not recorded which). This clonotype was obtained from a man aged 55 to 69 who had recovered from COVID-19.

The CDR3 DNA follows: TGTGCCAGCAGCGCGTTTGGCGGGGGCTCCTACAATGAGCAGTTCTTC. Its protein is CASSAFGGGSYNEQFF. The chain has TRBV7-2 and TRBJ2-1, with 7 bases matching TRBD2. The CDR3 loop spans 16 amino acids. CDR1 SGHTA and CDR2 FQGNSA come from the germline V gene. The V and J ends lost 5 bases and 0 bases, in that order; junction bases with no gene match: 7. Full variable domain (missing parts from reference TRBV7-2 and TRBJ2-1): GAGVSQSPSNKVTEKGKDVELRCDPISGHTALYWYRQSLGQGLEFLIYFQGNSAPDKSGLPSDRFSAERTGGSVSTLTIQRTQQEDSAVYLCASSAFGGGSYNEQFFGPGTRLTVL.